Listed here are 12 T cell receptor beta chains from one sample, sequenced in a study of response to subunit inactivated influenza vaccine. One entry per CDR3 protein results from TCRdb running MiXCR on the RT-PCR reads. The data contain approximately 490,000 distinct CDR3 sequences, 7.2% of them singletons. The sequenced sample was PBMCs from blood, obtained 23 to 25 months after vaccination. The receptors derive from a man aged 50 to 69 who received an inactivated influenza vaccine.

This clonotype was seen only a few times. One junction end does not reproduce the germline sequence, and a read error may be involved. The chain uses TRBV20-1 and TRBJ2-2; 15 nucleotides match TRBD2. The length of the CDR3 is 17 residues. From germline, CDR1 is DFQATT and CDR2 SNEGSKA (reference sequence). DNA of the CDR3: TGCTGTGCTAGGGGGACTAGCGGGAGGATCAACACCGGGGAGCTGTTTTTT. It translates to CCARGTSGRINTGELFF.

The sample holds a few counts of this clonotype. The rearrangement joins TRBV6-2 or TRBV6-3 to TRBJ2-2, with D perhaps TRBD1 (7 bases). V lost 5 bases and J lost 5, with 21 bases in between. The CDR3 is made up of 17 amino acids. In germline, CDR1 is MNHEY, CDR2 SVGEGT. CDR3: CASSTDRVDSGTGELFF. The CDR3 coding sequence is TGTGCCAGCAGTACCGACAGGGTGGATAGCGGTACCGGGGAGCTGTTTTTT.

The chain recombines TRBV15 with TRBJ2-1, with 7 positions matching TRBD1. Germline CDR1 and CDR2: LNHNV and YYDKDF (reference sequence). The CDR3 spans 17 residues. The ends lost 3 bases at V and 6 bases at J; junction bases unmatched: 14. The CDR3, as DNA: TGTGCCACCAGCAGCGATCGACAGGGTCGGATTGTCAATGAGCAGTTCTTC. Protein: CATSSDRQGRIVNEQFF.

The V and J genes are TRBV6-1 and TRBJ1-4; the D gene is possibly TRBD1 (6 bases). Trimming pared 5 bases from V and 7 bases from J, leaving 20 bases between. Germline V CDR1 and CDR2: MNHNS, SASEGT. The CDR3 is made up of 16 amino acids. The CDR3 bases are TGTGCCAGCAGTCAGCTCAGGGGTGGGCTGGGTGAAAAACTGTTTTTT. It encodes CASSQLRGGLGEKLFF.

The chain combines TRBV6-1 with TRBJ1-2; D ambiguous. This CDR3 is built from 14 residues. Germline CDR1 and CDR2: MNHNS and SASEGT. V lost 6 bases to trimming and J lost 4 bases, with 15 bases between them. CDR3: CASSPLPDAYGYTF. CDR3 nucleotide sequence: TGTGCCAGCAGCCCACTACCGGATGCCTATGGCTACACCTTC.

This clonotype was recorded at least ten times. CDR3 coding DNA: TGTGCCAGCAGCGCACCGGGGCAGCGAAACACCATATATTTT. Its translation is CASSAPGQRNTIYF. The V call is TRBV9, the J call TRBJ1-3; D is possibly TRBD1 (5 bases). Germline CDR1 reads SGDLS; CDR2 reads YYNGEE. V lost 3 bases, J lost 5 bases, and 12 bases lay in between. The CDR3 totals 14 residues.

This clonotype has at least ten counts. V gene TRBV20-1 combines with J gene TRBJ1-1, with unresolved D. Trimming took off 6 bases at V and 1 base at J, with 6 bases between the two ends. CDR1 and CDR2 from the germline V gene are DFQATT and SNEGSKA (reference sequence). The CDR3 loop spans 11 amino acids. For the CDR3, the DNA is TGCAGTGCCCCTAGGAACACTGAAGCTTTCTTT. Its translation: CSAPRNTEAFF.

Details on this clonotype: A much larger clone sits a single nucleotide away, making a read error possible. V usage is TRBV7-3 and J usage is TRBJ2-2; maybe TRBD2 (7 bases). Trimming removed 5 bases at V and 2 bases at J, with 21 bases between. The CDR3 length is 18 residues. Germline V lookup: CDR1 SGHTA, CDR2 FQGTGA. CDR3 bases: TGTGCCAGCAGCCAAAGGGGGTTCGCGGGAGTAAACACCGGGGAGCTGTTTTTT. As protein: CASSQRGFAGVNTGELFF.

This clonotype showed up just a few times. The V call is TRBV4-3, the J call TRBJ1-2; D gene ambiguous. Germline-derived CDR1 and CDR2 are LGHNA and YSLEER. The CDR3 runs 16 residues. V dropped 1 base and J dropped 3 bases, with 15 bases sitting between them. CDR3 sequence (DNA): TGCGCCAGCAGCCAAGGGGTTCCAAAGGGCCACTATGGCTACACCTTC. It specifies CASSQGVPKGHYGYTF.

This clonotype occurred many times. The chain links TRBV7-2 to TRBJ1-3; D remains unclear. CDR1 is SGHTA and CDR2 is FQGNSA in the germline V gene. This CDR3 region has 15 residues. V shed 4 bases and J shed 4 bases, with 14 bases lying between them. The CDR3 DNA reads as TGTGCCAGCAGCTCCTCACCTAATCCCGGAAACACCATATATTTT. Protein product: CASSSSPNPGNTIYF.

The rearrangement joins TRBV4-3 to TRBJ2-1; TRBD1 matches at 9 bases. Unmatched junction bases numbered 2, after V lost 0 bases and J lost 2 bases. Per the germline V gene, CDR1 is LGHNA and CDR2 is YSLEER. This CDR3 is 16 amino acids long. CDR3 nucleotides: TGCGCCAGCAGCCAAGATGGGACAGGGCCCTACAATGAGCAGTTCTTC. It translates to CASSQDGTGPYNEQFF.

The rearrangement uses TRBV11-2 and TRBJ2-7, with 7 bases aligning to TRBD1. Per the germline V gene, CDR1 is SGHAT and CDR2 is FQNNGV. J was trimmed by 5 bases and V by 2 bases; bases with no gene match: 12. The CDR3 is made up of 16 amino acids. In nucleotides, the CDR3 is TGTGCCAGCAGCTTATATAGAGACAGGGTAGGTCACGAGCAGTACTTC. This sequence encodes CASSLYRDRVGHEQYF. Using reference TRBV11-2 and TRBJ2-7 for the parts outside the CDR3, the full variable domain is EAGVAQSPRYKIIEKRQSVAFWCNPISGHATLYWYQQILGQGPKLLIQFQNNGVVDDSQLPKDRFSAERLKGVDSTLKIQPAKLEDSAVYLCASSLYRDRVGHEQYFGPGTRLTVT.